A single sample is the source of the 24 T cell receptor beta chains below, sequenced in a study of graft-versus-host responses after intestinal transplantation. Data came from immunoSEQ multiplex PCR; TCRdb stores just in-frame clones and leaves some out. The data contain more than 85,000 clones, just over 90% of them singletons. No antigen has been assigned to these receptors. Source: unstimulated CD8+ T cells sorted from spleen or lymph node cells, taken before intestinal transplant. These TCRs come from a human donor who received an intestinal transplant.

The chain combines TRBV6-7 with TRBJ2-7, with TRBD2 matching over 9 bases. TRBV6-7 is sorted into the ORF group, with uncertain function. The CDR3 totals 13 residues. V trimming: 7 bases; J trimming: 6 bases; junction bases outside the gene matches: 7. The CDR3 region is CASNQQREAEQYF. In DNA form, the CDR3 reads TGTGCCAGCAACCAGCAGCGGGAGGCCGAGCAGTACTTC.

V is TRBV27 and J is TRBJ2-3; 10 nucleotides match TRBD2. This CDR3 spans 19 amino acids. The germline CDR1 and CDR2 sequences are MNHEY and SMNVEV (reference sequence). V gave up 10 bases and J gave up 0 bases; unmatched junction bases: 19. CDR3 sequence reads: CATRRGLAGASGSTDTQYF. In DNA form, the CDR3 reads TGTGCCACAAGAAGGGGGCTAGCGGGAGCGAGTGGGAGCACAGATACGCAGTATTTT.

V and J are TRBV27 and TRBJ2-7, with D perhaps TRBD2 (6 bases). V lost 3 bases, J lost 6 bases, and 15 bases lay in between. This CDR3 has 14 amino acids. Germline V CDR1 and CDR2: MNHEY, SMNVEV (reference sequence). CDR3 sequence: CASSFGGNSFEQYF. For the CDR3, the DNA is TGTGCCAGCAGTTTTGGGGGGAATAGCTTCGAGCAGTACTTC.

V and J are TRBV9 and TRBJ1-1, with 9 positions matching TRBD1. Germline CDR1 SGDLS, CDR2 YYNGEE. The V gene end was trimmed by 4 bases and the J gene end by 1 base; junction bases not matched to a gene: 5. CDR3 length: 15 residues. CDR3 region: CASSPDRGGNTEAFF. The DNA of the CDR3 is TGTGCCAGCAGCCCGGACAGGGGCGGGAACACTGAAGCTTTCTTT.

The chain couples TRBV6-5 to TRBJ2-7; 7 positions match TRBD1. This CDR3 is 14 amino acids long. J was trimmed by 2 bases and V by 2 bases; bases with no gene match: 3. Germline values: CDR1 MNHEY, CDR2 SVGAGI. The CDR3 loop reads CASSYTDRPYEQYF. The CDR3 region has the DNA TGTGCCAGCAGTTACACGGACAGGCCCTACGAGCAGTACTTC.

This clone was recorded a few times. V and J are TRBV19 and TRBJ2-7; D is possibly TRBD2 (6 bases). The germline V gene encodes CDR1 LNHDA and CDR2 SQIVND (reference sequence). The CDR3 extends over 15 amino acids. V lost 3 bases and J 2 bases, leaving 14 bases between the germline ends. CDR3 bases: TGTGCCAGTAGTATTGGGGGGTTGGGTGCCTACGAGCAGTACTTC. It yields the protein CASSIGGLGAYEQYF.

This chain links TRBV7-9 with TRBJ2-7; D call uncertain. The CDR3 has 12 residues. V shed 3 bases and J shed 4 bases, with 7 bases lying between them. CDR1 is SEHNR and CDR2 is FQNEAQ in the germline V gene (reference sequence). CDR3 sequence reads: CASSFEGYEQYF. CDR3 DNA sequence: TGTGCCAGCAGCTTTGAAGGGTACGAGCAGTACTTC.

This clone has only one observation. The rearrangement links TRBV7-9 to TRBJ2-1; the match to TRBD2 covers 10 bases. Trimming cost V 4 bases and J 6 bases; bases outside gene matches: 6. CDR1 is SEHNR and CDR2 is FQNEAQ in the germline V gene (reference sequence). This CDR3 comprises 15 residues. The CDR3 region has the DNA TGTGCCAGCAGCTACCTAGCGGGAGCACTCAATGAGCAGTTCTTC. Encoded protein: CASSYLAGALNEQFF.

This chain connects TRBV5-6 to TRBJ2-2; weak D call: TRBD1 (5 bases). This CDR3 region has 13 residues. Trimming took off 3 bases at V and 5 bases at J, with 8 bases between the two ends. Germline values: CDR1 SGHDT, CDR2 YYEEEE. DNA of the CDR3: TGTGCCAGCAGCTCGGACACTACCGGGGAGCTGTTTTTT. It encodes CASSSDTTGELFF.

The chain links TRBV18 to TRBJ2-6; possibly TRBD2 for D (6 bases). The germline CDR1 and CDR2 sequences are KGHSH and LQKENI. Trimming took off 2 bases at V and 1 base at J, with 15 bases between the two ends. The CDR3 is made up of 18 amino acids. The DNA for the CDR3 is TGTGCCAGCTCACCAGCGGAGGGGCCTCGGTCTGGGGCCAACGTCCTGACTTTC. As protein: CASSPAEGPRSGANVLTF.

The V call is TRBV7-9, the J call TRBJ2-7, with D possibly matching TRBD2 (6 bases). The germline gives CDR1 SEHNR, CDR2 FQNEAQ (reference sequence). This CDR3 has 13 residues. The CDR3 is CAIWAGPSYEQYF. DNA of the CDR3: TGTGCAATATGGGCGGGGCCCTCCTACGAGCAGTACTTC.

CDR3 in DNA: TGTGCCAGCAGCTCGACAAAGACTAGCGCCTACAATGAGCAGTTCTTC. This translates into CASSSTKTSAYNEQFF. The V call is TRBV7-9, the J call TRBJ2-1, with TRBD2 matching over 8 bases. Trimming took 4 bases from V and 2 from J; bases not matched to a gene: 7. Per the germline V gene, CDR1 is SEHNR and CDR2 is FQNEAQ (reference sequence). The CDR3 runs to 16 residues.

The CDR3 DNA is TGCAGCTCTTACGGGGGCATGAACACTGAAGCTTTCTTT. Translating gives CSSYGGMNTEAFF. The chain recombines TRBV29-1 with TRBJ1-1; D may be TRBD1 (6 bases). Germline lookup yields CDR1 SQVTM and CDR2 ANQGSEA. Trimming removed 8 bases from V and 0 bases from J, with 13 bases in between. The CDR3 runs 13 residues.

The table lists this clone with a count of one. The V and J genes are TRBV30 and TRBJ1-2; possibly TRBD1 for D (6 bases). Germline lookup yields CDR1 GTSNPN and CDR2 SVGIG (reference sequence). This CDR3 is built from 14 residues. Trimming took off 0 bases at V and 6 bases at J, with 14 bases between the two ends. The CDR3 is CAWSVEGRGHGYTF. DNA for the CDR3: TGTGCCTGGAGTGTAGAAGGCAGGGGCCATGGCTACACCTTC.

This clone was seen once. V is TRBV27 and J is TRBJ1-2; TRBD1 matches 7 bases. The germline CDR1 and CDR2 sequences are MNHEY and SMNVEV (reference sequence). Trimming took 5 bases from V and 6 from J; bases not matched to a gene: 15. This CDR3 contains 16 residues. CDR3 loop: CASSRLDREGVHGYTF. CDR3 DNA sequence: TGTGCCAGCAGTCGACTCGACAGGGAGGGGGTTCATGGCTACACCTTC.

This clone is a singleton in its sample. CDR3 loop: CASSSNTGGLGEQFF. CDR3 in DNA: TGTGCCAGTAGTTCCAACACAGGGGGGCTCGGGGAGCAGTTCTTC. The V call is TRBV19, the J call TRBJ2-1; TRBD1 aligns across 8 bases. Germline trimming cut 5 bases from V and 10 bases from J; bases unmatched to any gene: 13. The CDR3 is 15 residues long. Germline loops: CDR1 LNHDA, CDR2 SQIVND (reference sequence). Supplemented by reference TRBV19 and TRBJ2-1, the full variable domain reads DGGITQSPKYLFRKEGQNVTLSCEQNLNHDAMYWYRQDPGQGLRLIYYSQIVNDFQKGDIAEGYSVSREKKESFPLTVTSAQKNPTAFYLCASSSNTGGLGEQFFGPGTRLTVL.

CDR3 amino acids: CASSQGLADYEQYF. For the CDR3, the DNA is TGTGCCAGCAGCCAGGGACTAGCGGATTACGAGCAGTACTTC. V gene TRBV27 combines with J gene TRBJ2-7, with 11 bases identical to TRBD2. Losses at the gene ends were 6 bases for V and 4 bases for J; bases not matched to a gene: 5. The germline gives CDR1 MNHEY, CDR2 SMNVEV (reference sequence). CDR3 size: 14 residues.

This clone was seen a handful of times. This chain uses TRBV28 with TRBJ2-1, with 9 bases fitting TRBD2. The CDR3 sequence is 15 residues long. The germline CDR1 and CDR2 sequences are MDHEN and SYDVKM. Trimming cost V 2 bases and J 6 bases; bases outside gene matches: 5. CDR3: CASSLRLAVFNEQFF. CDR3 bases: TGTGCCAGCAGTTTACGACTAGCGGTTTTCAATGAGCAGTTCTTC.

This chain joins TRBV25-1 and TRBJ2-7; D gene uncertain. Germline V gene sequence: CDR1 MGHDK, CDR2 SYGVNS. V lost 5 bases, J lost 3 bases, and 5 bases lay in between. The CDR3 has 11 amino acids. The CDR3 region is CASSLGYEQYF. DNA of the CDR3: TGTGCCAGCAGTTTGGGCTACGAGCAGTACTTC.

The genes are TRBV18 and TRBJ2-3; the D is unclear. The CDR3 sequence is 14 residues long. Trimming left V 3 bases short and J 1 base short, with 8 bases between. Germline CDR1 reads KGHSH; CDR2 reads LQKENI. The chain's CDR3 is CASSPWSRTDTQYF. CDR3 nucleotide sequence: TGTGCCAGCTCACCGTGGAGCCGCACAGATACGCAGTATTTT.

CDR3 nucleotide sequence: TGCAGCGGGACAGGGGCCACCAATGAGCAGTTCTTC. It specifies CSGTGATNEQFF. The V and J genes are TRBV29-1 and TRBJ2-1, with TRBD1 matching over 9 bases. The germline V gene has CDR1 SQVTM and CDR2 ANQGSEA. The CDR3 covers 12 residues. After removal of 7 bases from V and 6 bases from J, the junction contained 4 bases not matched to a gene.

The chain couples TRBV27 to TRBJ1-2; D is perhaps TRBD1 (5 bases). CDR1 and CDR2 (germline): MNHEY, SMNVEV (reference sequence). The CDR3 totals 14 residues. With 8 bases removed from V and 6 bases from J, the gap between germline ends came to 19 bases. The DNA for the CDR3 is TGTGCCAGCTCCCCAGGGCTCATCGGGGATGGCTACACCTTC. Protein product: CASSPGLIGDGYTF.

The chain combines TRBV10-1 with TRBJ2-5, with TRBD2 matching 8 bases. The CDR3 consists of 12 residues. V shed 10 bases and J 4 bases; nucleotides not matched to a gene: 5. Germline-derived CDR1 and CDR2 are WNHNN and SYGVQD (reference sequence). The CDR3 spells CATSGLAETQYF. Written as DNA, the CDR3 is TGCGCCACCTCCGGACTAGCAGAGACCCAGTACTTC.

The V call is TRBV6-6, the J call TRBJ2-2; D is possibly TRBD1 (5 bases). V shed 0 bases and J shed 7 bases, with 12 bases lying between them. CDR3 length: 15 residues. Germline CDR1 reads MNHNY; CDR2 reads SVGAGI (reference sequence). The CDR3 coding sequence is TGTGCCAGCAGTTACTCGGTAGGGGTTGGCGGGGAGCTGTTTTTT. Encoded protein: CASSYSVGVGGELFF.